What follows is one T cell receptor beta chain and its context. The antigen remains unidentified. The CDR3 loop spans 14 amino acids. In germline, CDR1 is SQVTM, CDR2 ANQGSEA. V lost 1 base to trimming and J lost 2 bases, with 10 bases between them. Healthy bone marrow donors made up the cohort. Primers for the PCR totalled 60 Vbeta and 13 Jbeta. Here immunoSEQ multiplex PCR was the method, and the copy in TCRdb shows in-frame clones only, minus some. The table includes 100,000 to 150,000 clones, roughly 79% detected once. The data originate from a study of cytomegalovirus exposure and HLA in healthy donors. Broader study findings: In an earlier analysis, most TCR beta V segments were productive about 87% or about 30% of the time.

The TCR originated in a woman aged 45-65 years in good health and CMV-seronegative. The V gene is TRBV29-1, the J gene TRBJ2-3; D might be TRBD2 (5 bases). Sequencing input: PBMCs. CDR3 loop: CSVEGRATTDTQYF. In DNA, the CDR3 is TGCAGCGTTGAAGGGCGGGCCACCACAGATACGCAGTATTTT.